This TCR beta chain was sequenced during a study of regulatory T cells in long-lasting Graves disease. General study findings and limits: Patients with persistent disease shared 2,741 public clonotypes, outpacing the 900 to 1,000 shared by new patients.

With regard to this clonotype: Its antigen is not identified.

Time point given: persistent/refractory GD, antithyroid drugs over 5 years with positive TRAb. PBMCs provided the RNA from which the TCR library was made. Diagnosis followed American Thyroid Association guidelines for Graves' disease. The V segment lost 1 base and the J segment 4 bases; nucleotides outside the gene matches: 2. The CDR3 sequence is 15 residues long. CDR1 and CDR2 from the germline V gene are SEHNR and FQNEAQ (reference sequence). Libraries of TCR beta came from iRepertoire HTBI primers plus Arm-PCR of CDR3 regions. MiXCR, applied by TCRdb to the multiplex PCR reads, yields one record per CDR3 protein. The sample yields 400,000 to 500,000 distinct CDR3 sequences, around 21% seen once.

The receptor was isolated from a female donor with Graves disease. This chain joins TRBV7-9 and TRBJ1-1; 11 nucleotides line up with TRBD1. The input for sequencing was peripheral blood mononuclear cells (PBMCs), taken when the disease was refractory, from a patient treated with antithyroid drugs. This chain's CDR3 is CASSLVGTGGTEAFF. The CDR3 coding sequence is TGTGCCAGCAGCTTAGTGGGGACAGGGGGCACTGAAGCTTTCTTT.